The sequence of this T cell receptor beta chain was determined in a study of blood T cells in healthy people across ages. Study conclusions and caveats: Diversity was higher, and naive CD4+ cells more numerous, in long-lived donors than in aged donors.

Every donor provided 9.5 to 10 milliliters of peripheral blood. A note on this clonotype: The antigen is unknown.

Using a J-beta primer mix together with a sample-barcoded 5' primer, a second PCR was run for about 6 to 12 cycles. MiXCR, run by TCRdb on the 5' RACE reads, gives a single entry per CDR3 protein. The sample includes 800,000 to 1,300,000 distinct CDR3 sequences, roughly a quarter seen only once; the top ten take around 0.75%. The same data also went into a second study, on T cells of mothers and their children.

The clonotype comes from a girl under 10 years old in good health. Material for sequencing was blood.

The DNA for the CDR3 is TGTGCCAGCACCCCTACCGGGACTCCAGACCAAGAGACCCAGTACTTC. Translated: CASTPTGTPDQETQYF. The rearrangement links TRBV28 to TRBJ2-5, with D perhaps matching TRBD2 (6 bases). This CDR3 contains 16 residues. Deletions cut 7 bases from V and 0 bases from J, with 18 bases between. CDR1 and CDR2 (germline): MDHEN, SYDVKM. Using reference TRBV28 and TRBJ2-5 for the parts outside the CDR3, the full variable domain is DVKVTQSSRYLVKRTGEKVFLECVQDMDHENMFWYRQDPGLGLRLIYFSYDVKMKEKGDIPEGYSVSREKKERFSLILESASTNQTSMYLCASTPTGTPDQETQYFGPGTRLLVL.